The 5 T cell receptor beta chains below were found in one sample sequenced in a study of T cell responses to AZD1222 COVID-19 vaccine. Measured with immunoSEQ multiplex PCR; TCRdb has only the in-frame clones, and not every one. The sample shows about 78,000 clones, roughly 82% of them seen only once. The starting material was peripheral blood, obtained on day 0 of AZD1222 vaccination. The receptors here all came from an adult in good health.

The J gene is TRBJ2-3, the V gene TRBV7-8, with D maybe TRBD2 (5 bases). Trimming cost V 8 bases and J 1 base, with 16 bases left between them. This CDR3 has 15 amino acids. The germline gives CDR1 SGHVS, CDR2 FQNEAQ. DNA of the CDR3: TGTGCCAGCTTGAGGGCCTCGATACGCACAGATACGCAGTATTTT. It yields the protein CASLRASIRTDTQYF.

The chain uses TRBV7-2 and TRBJ2-7, with no clear D. V lost 3 bases, J lost 2 bases, and 8 bases lay in between. In germline, CDR1 is SGHTA, CDR2 FQGNSA. CDR3 length: 13 amino acids. In nucleotides, the CDR3 is TGTGCCAGCAGCTTCTACGGTCCCTACGAGCAGTACTTC. It translates to CASSFYGPYEQYF.

This clone was recorded only once. The chain carries TRBV27 and TRBJ2-1; D is undetermined. The CDR3 length is 12 residues. Trimming stripped 5 bases from V and 7 bases from J, with 9 bases between. CDR1 is MNHEY, CDR2 SMNVEV, per germline (reference sequence). The CDR3 spells CASSALGNEQFF. CDR3 coding DNA: TGTGCCAGCAGTGCCCTGGGGAATGAGCAGTTCTTC.

The V call is TRBV6-5, the J call TRBJ2-5; either TRBD1 or TRBD2 may supply D (5 bases each). The CDR3 runs 15 residues. The germline gives CDR1 MNHEY, CDR2 SVGAGI. Trimming pared 6 bases from V and 3 bases from J, leaving 17 bases between. CDR3 DNA: TGTGCCAGCAGCAGTTACCGGGACCTAAAAGAGACCCAGTACTTC. Translating it yields CASSSYRDLKETQYF.

This chain uses TRBV19 with TRBJ1-4; D gene unclear. Looked up from germline, CDR1 is LNHDA and CDR2 is SQIVND (reference sequence). CDR3 length: 13 amino acids. Deletions cut 6 bases from V and 5 bases from J, with 10 bases between. The CDR3 sequence: CASSGMVNEKLFF. The CDR3 DNA is TGTGCCAGTAGCGGGATGGTCAATGAAAAACTGTTTTTT.